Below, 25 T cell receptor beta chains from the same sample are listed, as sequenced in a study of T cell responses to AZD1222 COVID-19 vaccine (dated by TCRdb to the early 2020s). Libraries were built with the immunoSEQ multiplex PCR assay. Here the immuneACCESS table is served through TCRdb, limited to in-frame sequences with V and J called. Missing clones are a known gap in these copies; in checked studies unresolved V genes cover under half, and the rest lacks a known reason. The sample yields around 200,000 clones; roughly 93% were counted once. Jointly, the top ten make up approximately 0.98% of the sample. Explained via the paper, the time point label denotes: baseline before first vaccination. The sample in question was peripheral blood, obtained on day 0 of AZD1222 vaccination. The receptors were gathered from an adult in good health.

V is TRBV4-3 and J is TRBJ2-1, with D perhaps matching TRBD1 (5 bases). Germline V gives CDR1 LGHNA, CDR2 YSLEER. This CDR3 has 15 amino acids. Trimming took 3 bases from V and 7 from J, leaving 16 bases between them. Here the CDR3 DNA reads TGCGCCAGCAGCCAGGAACAGGCCCCAGGGAATGAGCAGTTCTTC. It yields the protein CASSQEQAPGNEQFF.

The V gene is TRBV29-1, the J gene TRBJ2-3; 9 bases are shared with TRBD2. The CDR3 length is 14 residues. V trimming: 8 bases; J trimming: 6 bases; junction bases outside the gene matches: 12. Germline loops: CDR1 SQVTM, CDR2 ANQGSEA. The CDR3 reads CSFSQGAGGDTQYF. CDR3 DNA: TGCAGCTTCTCACAAGGGGCGGGAGGGGATACGCAGTATTTT.

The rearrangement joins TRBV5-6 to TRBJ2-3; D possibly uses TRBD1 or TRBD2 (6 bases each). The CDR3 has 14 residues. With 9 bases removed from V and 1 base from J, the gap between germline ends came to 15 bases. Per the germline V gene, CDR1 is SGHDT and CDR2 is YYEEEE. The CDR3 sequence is CATNKGGGTDTQYF. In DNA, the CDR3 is TGTGCCACGAACAAGGGGGGAGGCACAGATACGCAGTATTTT.

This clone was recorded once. This CDR3 reads CASSHSPSLAGAGTGELFF. The CDR3 DNA reads TGCGCCAGCAGCCATTCGCCCTCCCTAGCGGGGGCAGGGACCGGGGAGCTGTTTTTT. V usage is TRBV4-1 and J usage is TRBJ2-2; 10 positions agree with TRBD2. Per germline, CDR1 MGHRA and CDR2 YSYEKL. CDR3 length: 19 residues. The trim removed 3 bases at V and 5 bases at J, leaving 15 bases unmatched.

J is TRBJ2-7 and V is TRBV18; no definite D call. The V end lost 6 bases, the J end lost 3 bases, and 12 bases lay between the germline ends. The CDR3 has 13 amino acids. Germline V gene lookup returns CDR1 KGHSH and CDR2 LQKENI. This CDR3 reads CASSPDANYEQYF. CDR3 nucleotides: TGTGCCAGCTCTCCGGACGCAAACTACGAGCAGTACTTC. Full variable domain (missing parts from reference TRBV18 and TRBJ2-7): NAGVMQNPRHLVRRRGQEARLRCSPMKGHSHVYWYRQLPEEGLKFMVYLQKENIIDESGMPKERFSAEFPKEGPSILRIQQVVRGDSAAYFCASSPDANYEQYFGPGTRLTVT.

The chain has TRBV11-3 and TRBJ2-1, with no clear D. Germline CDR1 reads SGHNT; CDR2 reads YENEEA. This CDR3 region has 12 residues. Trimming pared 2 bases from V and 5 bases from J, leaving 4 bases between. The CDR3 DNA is TGTGCCAGCAGCTTAAGCCACAATGAGCAGTTCTTC. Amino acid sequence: CASSLSHNEQFF.

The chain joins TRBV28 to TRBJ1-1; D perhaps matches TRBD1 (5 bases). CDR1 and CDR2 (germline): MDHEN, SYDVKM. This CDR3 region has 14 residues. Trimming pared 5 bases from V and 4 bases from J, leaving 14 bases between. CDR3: CASSRGGLATEAFF. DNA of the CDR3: TGTGCCAGCAGTCGGGGGGGGTTAGCCACTGAAGCTTTCTTT.

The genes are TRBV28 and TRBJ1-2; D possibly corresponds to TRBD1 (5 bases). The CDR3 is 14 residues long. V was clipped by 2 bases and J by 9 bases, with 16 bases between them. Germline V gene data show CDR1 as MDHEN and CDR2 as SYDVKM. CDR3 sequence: CASSLRGVGRSYTF. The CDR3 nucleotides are TGTGCCAGCAGTTTAAGAGGGGTGGGTAGGAGCTACACCTTC.

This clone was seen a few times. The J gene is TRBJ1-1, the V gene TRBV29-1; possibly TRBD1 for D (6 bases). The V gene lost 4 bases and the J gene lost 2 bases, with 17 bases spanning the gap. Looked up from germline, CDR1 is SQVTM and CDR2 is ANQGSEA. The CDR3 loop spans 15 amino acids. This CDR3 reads CSVVAWGASNTEAFF. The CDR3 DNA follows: TGCAGCGTTGTTGCGTGGGGGGCATCCAACACTGAAGCTTTCTTT. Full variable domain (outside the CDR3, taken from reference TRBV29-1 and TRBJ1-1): SAVISQKPSRDICQRGTSLTIQCQVDSQVTMMFWYRQQPGQSLTLIATANQGSEATYESGFVIDKFPISRPNLTFSTLTVSNMSPEDSSIYLCSVVAWGASNTEAFFGQGTRLTVV.

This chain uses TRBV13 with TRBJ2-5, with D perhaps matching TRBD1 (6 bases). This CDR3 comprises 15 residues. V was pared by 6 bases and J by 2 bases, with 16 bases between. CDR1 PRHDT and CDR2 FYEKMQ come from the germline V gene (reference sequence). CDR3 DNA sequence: TGTGCCAGCAGTCCAGGGGTAGCCGGTCAAGAGACCCAGTACTTC. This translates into CASSPGVAGQETQYF.

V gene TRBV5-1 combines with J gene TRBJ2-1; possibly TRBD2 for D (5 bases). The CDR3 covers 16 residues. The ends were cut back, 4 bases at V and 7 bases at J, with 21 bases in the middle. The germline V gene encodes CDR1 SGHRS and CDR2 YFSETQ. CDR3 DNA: TGCGCCAGCAGCCGAGACGGAGGCATAAAGCGGAATGAGCAGTTCTTC. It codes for CASSRDGGIKRNEQFF.

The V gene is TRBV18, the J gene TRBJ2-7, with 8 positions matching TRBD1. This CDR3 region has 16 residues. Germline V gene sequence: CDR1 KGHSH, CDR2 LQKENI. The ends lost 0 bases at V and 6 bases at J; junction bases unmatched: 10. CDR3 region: CASSPPRARGLSEQYF. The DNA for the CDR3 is TGTGCCAGCTCACCACCCCGGGCCAGGGGGCTATCCGAGCAGTACTTC.

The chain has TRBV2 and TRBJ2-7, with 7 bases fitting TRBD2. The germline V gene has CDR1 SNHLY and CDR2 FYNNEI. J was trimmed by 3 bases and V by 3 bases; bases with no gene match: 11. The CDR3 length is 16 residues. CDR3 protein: CASSDGAGVTFYEQYF. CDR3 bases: TGTGCCAGCAGTGACGGCGCGGGGGTGACCTTCTACGAGCAGTACTTC.

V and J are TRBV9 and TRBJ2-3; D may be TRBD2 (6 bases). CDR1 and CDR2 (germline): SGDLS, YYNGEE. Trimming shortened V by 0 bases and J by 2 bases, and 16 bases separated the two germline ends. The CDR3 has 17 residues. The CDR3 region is CASSVDGRGSPTDTQYF. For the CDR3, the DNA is TGTGCCAGCAGCGTAGATGGGCGGGGATCCCCCACAGATACGCAGTATTTT.

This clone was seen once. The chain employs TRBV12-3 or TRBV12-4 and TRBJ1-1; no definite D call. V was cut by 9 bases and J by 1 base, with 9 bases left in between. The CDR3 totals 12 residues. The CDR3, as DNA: TGTGCCAGTAGTCGCTGGAACACTGAAGCTTTCTTT. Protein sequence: CASSRWNTEAFF.

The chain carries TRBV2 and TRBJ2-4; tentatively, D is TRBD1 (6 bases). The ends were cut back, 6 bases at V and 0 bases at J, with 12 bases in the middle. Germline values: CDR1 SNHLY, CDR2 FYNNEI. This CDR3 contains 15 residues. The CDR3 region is CASSGTNLAKNIQYF. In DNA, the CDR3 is TGTGCCAGCAGCGGGACAAACCTAGCCAAAAACATTCAGTACTTC.

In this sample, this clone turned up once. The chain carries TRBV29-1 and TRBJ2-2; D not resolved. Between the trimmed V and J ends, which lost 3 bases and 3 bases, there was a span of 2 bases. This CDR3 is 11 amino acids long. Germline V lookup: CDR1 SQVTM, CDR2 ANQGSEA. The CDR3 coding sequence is TGCAGCGTTGATTACACCGGGGAGCTGTTTTTT. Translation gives CSVDYTGELFF.

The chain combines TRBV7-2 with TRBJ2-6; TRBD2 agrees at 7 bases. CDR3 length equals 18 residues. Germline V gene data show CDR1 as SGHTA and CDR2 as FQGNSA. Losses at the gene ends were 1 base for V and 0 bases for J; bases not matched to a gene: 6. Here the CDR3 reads CASSLVMRGSSGANVLTF. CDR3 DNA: TGTGCCAGCAGCTTAGTTATGCGGGGGAGCTCTGGGGCCAACGTCCTGACTTTC. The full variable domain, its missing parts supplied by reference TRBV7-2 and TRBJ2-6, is GAGVSQSPSNKVTEKGKDVELRCDPISGHTALYWYRQSLGQGLEFLIYFQGNSAPDKSGLPSDRFSAERTGGSVSTLTIQRTQQEDSAVYLCASSLVMRGSSGANVLTFGAGSRLTVL.

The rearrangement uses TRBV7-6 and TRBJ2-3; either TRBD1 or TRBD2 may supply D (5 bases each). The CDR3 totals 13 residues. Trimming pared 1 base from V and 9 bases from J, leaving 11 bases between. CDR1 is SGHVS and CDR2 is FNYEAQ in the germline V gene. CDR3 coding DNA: TGTGCCAGCAGCTTAGTGGACTGGGGGACGCAGTATTTT. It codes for CASSLVDWGTQYF.

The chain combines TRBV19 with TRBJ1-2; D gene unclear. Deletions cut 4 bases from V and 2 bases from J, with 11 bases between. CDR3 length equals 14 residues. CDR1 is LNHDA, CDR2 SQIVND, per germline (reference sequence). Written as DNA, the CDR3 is TGTGCCAGTAGTACCCCTCCACGAAACTATGGCTACACCTTC. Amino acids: CASSTPPRNYGYTF.

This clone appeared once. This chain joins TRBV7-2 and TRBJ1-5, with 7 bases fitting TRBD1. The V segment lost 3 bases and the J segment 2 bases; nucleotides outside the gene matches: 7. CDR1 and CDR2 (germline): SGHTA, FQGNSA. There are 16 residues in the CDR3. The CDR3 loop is CASSLNRGKGNQPQHF. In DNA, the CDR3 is TGTGCCAGCAGCTTGAACAGGGGAAAGGGCAATCAGCCCCAGCATTTT.

For the CDR3, the DNA is TGTGCCAGTACCCGGGGGGGGGTGAACTATGGCTACACCTTC. Translated, it gives CASTRGGVNYGYTF. The chain recombines TRBV19 with TRBJ1-2; perhaps TRBD1 as D (5 bases). Germline CDR1 LNHDA, CDR2 SQIVND (reference sequence). The CDR3 is made up of 14 amino acids. The V and J ends lost 7 bases and 2 bases respectively, with 14 bases between them. Using reference TRBV19 and TRBJ1-2 for the parts outside the CDR3, the full variable domain is DGGITQSPKYLFRKEGQNVTLSCEQNLNHDAMYWYRQDPGQGLRLIYYSQIVNDFQKGDIAEGYSVSREKKESFPLTVTSAQKNPTAFYLCASTRGGVNYGYTFGSGTRLTVV.

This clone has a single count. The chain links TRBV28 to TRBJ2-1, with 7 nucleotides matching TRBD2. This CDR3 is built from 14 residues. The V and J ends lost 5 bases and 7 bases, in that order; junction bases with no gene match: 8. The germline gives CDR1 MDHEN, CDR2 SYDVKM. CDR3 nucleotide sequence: TGTGCCAGCAGTCCCGGACTAGAACTTAATGAGCAGTTCTTC. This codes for CASSPGLELNEQFF.

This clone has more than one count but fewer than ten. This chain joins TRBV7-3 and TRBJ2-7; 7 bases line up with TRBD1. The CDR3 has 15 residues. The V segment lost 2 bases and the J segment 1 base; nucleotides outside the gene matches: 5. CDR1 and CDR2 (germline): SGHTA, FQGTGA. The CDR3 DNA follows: TGTGCCAGCAGCTTAGGTCCGGGACAGTCCTACGAGCAGTACTTC. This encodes CASSLGPGQSYEQYF. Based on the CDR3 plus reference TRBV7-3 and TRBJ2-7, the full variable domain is GAGVSQTPSNKVTEKGKYVELRCDPISGHTALYWYRQSLGQGPEFLIYFQGTGAADDSGLPNDRFFAVRPEGSVSTLKIQRTERGDSAVYLCASSLGPGQSYEQYFGPGTRLTVT.

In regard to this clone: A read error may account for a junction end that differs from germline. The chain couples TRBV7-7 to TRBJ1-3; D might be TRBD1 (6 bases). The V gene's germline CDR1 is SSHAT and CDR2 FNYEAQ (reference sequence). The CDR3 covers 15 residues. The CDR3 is CASSFLRGSGNTIYF. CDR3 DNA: TGTGCTAGCAGCTTTCTCAGGGGTTCTGGAAACACCATATATTTT.